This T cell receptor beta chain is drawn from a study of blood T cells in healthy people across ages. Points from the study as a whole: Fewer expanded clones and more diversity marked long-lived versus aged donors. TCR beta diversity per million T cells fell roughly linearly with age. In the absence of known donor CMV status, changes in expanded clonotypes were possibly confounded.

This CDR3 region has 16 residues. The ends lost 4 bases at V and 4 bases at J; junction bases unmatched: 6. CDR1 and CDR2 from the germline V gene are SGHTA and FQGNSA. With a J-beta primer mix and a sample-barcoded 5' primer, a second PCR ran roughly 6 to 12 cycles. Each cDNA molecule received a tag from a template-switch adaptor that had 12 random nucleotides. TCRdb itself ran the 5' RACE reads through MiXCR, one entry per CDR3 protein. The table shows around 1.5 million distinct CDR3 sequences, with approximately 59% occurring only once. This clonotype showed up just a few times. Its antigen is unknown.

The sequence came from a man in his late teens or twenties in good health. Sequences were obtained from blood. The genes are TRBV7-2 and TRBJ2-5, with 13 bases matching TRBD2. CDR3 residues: CASSSMTSGGIETQYF. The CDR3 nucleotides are TGTGCCAGCAGCTCAATGACTAGCGGGGGGATAGAGACCCAGTACTTC.